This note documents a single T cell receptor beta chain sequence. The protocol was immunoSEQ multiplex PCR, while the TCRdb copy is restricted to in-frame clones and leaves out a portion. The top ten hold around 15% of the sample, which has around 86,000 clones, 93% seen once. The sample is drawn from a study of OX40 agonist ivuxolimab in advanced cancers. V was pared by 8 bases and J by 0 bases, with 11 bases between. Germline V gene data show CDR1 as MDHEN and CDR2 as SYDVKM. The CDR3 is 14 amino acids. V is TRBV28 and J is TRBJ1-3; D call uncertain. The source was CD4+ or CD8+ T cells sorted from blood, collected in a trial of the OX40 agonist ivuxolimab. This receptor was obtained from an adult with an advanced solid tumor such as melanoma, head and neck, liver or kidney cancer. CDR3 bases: TGTGCCAGCGGATCTTGGGCCTCTGGAAACACCATATATTTT. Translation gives CASGSWASGNTIYF.